A selection of T cell receptor beta chains follows, all from one sample in a study of T cells in Graves' hyperthyroidism and ophthalmopathy. A single record per CDR3 protein comes from TCRdb applying MiXCR to the multiplex PCR reads. This sample has 650,000 to 850,000 distinct CDR3 sequences, with over 15% found just once. The specimen sequenced was blood. These TCRs come from a woman in her forties or fifties with Graves' hyperthyroidism that later progressed to Graves' ophthalmopathy. CDR3s include the opening cysteine and the closing phenylalanine or tryptophan. The D gene is left open where the match is weak. The listing skips clone size in some rows; elsewhere it reads once, few, many or a size class.

v_call,clone_size,j_call,d_call,cdr3_nt,cdr3_aa
TRBV6-1,few,TRBJ1-1,TRBD1,TGTGCCAGCAGTGAACTACAGGGGGCCACTGAAGCTTTCTTT,CASSELQGATEAFF
TRBV29-1,.,TRBJ2-1,.,TGCAGCGTCACCGGAGGACCACTAAGGAATGAGCAGTTCTTC,CSVTGGPLRNEQFF
TRBV20-1,.,TRBJ2-3,.,TGCAGTGCTACCGGAGGGTCAGATACGCAGTATTTT,CSATGGSDTQYF
TRBV3-1,many,TRBJ1-1,.,TGTGCCAGCAGCCAAGATTGGGGTCCCGAAGCTTTCTTT,CASSQDWGPEAFF
TRBV29-1,many,TRBJ2-3,.,TGCAGCGTTGAAAAGGGGCTAGCGCTTGGCACAGATACGCAGTATTTT,CSVEKGLALGTDTQYF
TRBV11-3,many,TRBJ2-1,.,TGTGCCAGCAGCTTACTCAGGGGAGGTGAGCAGTTCTTC,CASSLLRGGEQFF
TRBV12-3/TRBV12-4,many,TRBJ1-2,TRBD1,TGTGCCAGCAGATCGACAGGGACTAACTATGGCTACACCTTC,CASRSTGTNYGYTF
TRBV30,few,TRBJ1-2,TRBD1,TGTGCCTGGAAACAAGGGGGCTATCTCTATGGCTACACCTTC,CAWKQGGYLYGYTF
TRBV2,many,TRBJ2-7,TRBD1,TGTGCCAGCAGTAACCGGGACAGGGGTTACGAGCAGTACTTC,CASSNRDRGYEQYF
TRBV15,few,TRBJ2-7,.,TGTGCCACCAGCACGCCGTGGGGCTACGAGCAGTACTTC,CATSTPWGYEQYF
TRBV29-1,few,TRBJ1-6,TRBD1,TGCAGCGTTGCGCAGGGGGGTGATTCACCCCTCCACTTT,CSVAQGGDSPLHF
TRBV11-2,.,TRBJ1-1,.,TGTGCCAGCAGCGTGGACACCTCGGCTGAAGCTTTCTTT,CASSVDTSAEAFF
TRBV6-5,.,TRBJ1-6,.,TGTGCCAGCAGTTACGGTGGTCACGAGAATTCACCCCTCCACTTT,CASSYGGHENSPLHF
TRBV4-1,few,TRBJ1-1,.,TGCGCCAGCAGCCCCCTCTTTGTGAGGGGAGGTAGGATGAACACTGAAGCTTTCTTT,CASSPLFVRGGRMNTEAFF
TRBV20-1,.,TRBJ1-4,.,TGCAGTGCTAGCGCCGGAGAAAAACTGTTTTTT,CSASAGEKLFF
TRBV6-1,.,TRBJ1-2,.,TGTGCCAGCAGCATAGACAGCTATGGCTACACCTTC,CASSIDSYGYTF
TRBV4-1,few,TRBJ1-4,.,TGCGCCAGCAGCCAAGAAGGTGCAGGGGAAGGGGAAAAACTGTTTTTT,CASSQEGAGEGEKLFF
TRBV6-2/TRBV6-3,.,TRBJ1-5,.,TGTGCCAGCAGCCCTACCGGGTGGAGCAATCAGCCCCAGCATTTT,CASSPTGWSNQPQHF
TRBV6-2/TRBV6-3,few,TRBJ1-2,.,TGTGCCAGCGCTAGGGCAGGGGAAGGCTACACCTTC,CASARAGEGYTF
TRBV30,many,TRBJ1-3,.,TGTGCCTGGAGTGGAGTAAACTCCGGGTCTGGAAACACCATATATTTT,CAWSGVNSGSGNTIYF
TRBV6-1,many,TRBJ1-1,TRBD1,TGTGCCAGCAGTTCGCAGACAGGGAGGAACACTGAAGCTTTCTTT,CASSSQTGRNTEAFF
TRBV4-1,.,TRBJ2-7,.,TGCGCCAGCAGCCAAGCAAGCGGCATGGGCTACGAGCAGTACTTC,CASSQASGMGYEQYF
TRBV20-1,many,TRBJ1-4,.,TGCAGTGCTAGACAGGGTGGGGAAAAACTGTTTTTT,CSARQGGEKLFF
TRBV11-2,many,TRBJ2-1,.,TGTGCCAGCAGCTTAGATACCGTTGAGCAGTTCTTC,CASSLDTVEQFF
TRBV6-1,few,TRBJ2-1,.,TGTGCCAGCAGTTTTTCCCTTCTCTACAATGAGCAGTTCTTC,CASSFSLLYNEQFF
TRBV18,.,TRBJ1-5,.,TGTGCCAGCTCACAGAACAGGGATTATCAGCCCCAGCATTTT,CASSQNRDYQPQHF
TRBV12-3/TRBV12-4,many,TRBJ1-1,.,TGTGCCAGCAGTTTCGTATTCGACACTGAAGCTTTCTTT,CASSFVFDTEAFF
TRBV19,few,TRBJ1-5,TRBD1,TGTGCCAGTAAGACAGGGTCCGCGAACAGCAATCAGCCCCAGCATTTT,CASKTGSANSNQPQHF
TRBV6-5,few,TRBJ2-7,.,TGTGCCAGCAGTACTCCACCGGGACACGAGCAGTACTTC,CASSTPPGHEQYF
TRBV19,few,TRBJ1-1,.,TGTGCCAGTATTACCTTGGGCAGGATTGCAGACACTGAAGCTTTCTTT,CASITLGRIADTEAFF
TRBV7-6,many,TRBJ2-3,TRBD1,TGTGCCAGCAGCGGCTGGACAGGAGAGAGGGATACGCAGTATTTT,CASSGWTGERDTQYF
TRBV9,.,TRBJ2-2,.,TGTGCCAGCAGCGTAGGGGCGGCCACCGGGGAGCTGTTTTTT,CASSVGAATGELFF
TRBV19,.,TRBJ2-7,.,TGTGCCAGTAGTATGGGGACAACCTACGAGCAGTACTTC,CASSMGTTYEQYF
TRBV3-1,many,TRBJ2-5,TRBD2,TGTGCCAGCACCACCTCTAGCGGGGCAGAGACCCAGTACTTC,CASTTSSGAETQYF
TRBV3-1,many,TRBJ1-1,.,TGTGCCAGCAGCCAAACCAGGGTCGAGGCAGCTTTCTTT,CASSQTRVEAAFF
TRBV20-1,many,TRBJ1-2,.,TGCAGTGCTAGCATGGAAGTAAATCACTATGGCTACACCTTC,CSASMEVNHYGYTF